Detailed here is one T cell receptor beta chain. This entry belongs to a study of blood T cell repertoires in COVID-19. The data were produced by immunoSEQ multiplex PCR, yet TCRdb's version contains in-frame clones alone and is incomplete. The sample records a few hundred thousand clones, 75% to 90% being singletons. V was pared by 4 bases and J by 4 bases, with 10 bases of the junction left unmatched. The CDR3 covers 16 residues. The germline V gene has CDR1 GTSNPN and CDR2 SVGIG (reference sequence). The gene calls are TRBV30 and TRBJ2-1; 10 bases fit TRBD2. Sample: peripheral blood. The origin of this receptor is a middle-aged woman with acute or convalescent COVID-19. The CDR3 DNA is TGTGCCTGGAATGGGCTAGCGGGGGTGCTTTACAATGAGCAGTTCTTC. Translation: CAWNGLAGVLYNEQFF.